The next 6 T cell receptor beta chains were all read from a single sample in a study of T cells in Graves' hyperthyroidism and ophthalmopathy. Regions amplified from RNA transcripts were the TCR beta CDR3 regions. Carried out on the TCR CDR3, a first-round RT-PCR used the HTBI primer set. TCRdb re-analysed the multiplex PCR reads in MiXCR, keeping a single row per CDR3 protein. The data contain more than 500,000 distinct CDR3 sequences, roughly 16% of them seen just once; the ten biggest clones take up approximately 3.8%. The specimen was blood. The source is a woman aged 25 to 39 with Graves' hyperthyroidism.

This clonotype was seen ten or more times. The V call is TRBV29-1, the J call TRBJ2-7; weak D call: TRBD1 (6 bases). The CDR3 has 12 amino acids. CDR1 and CDR2 (germline): SQVTM, ANQGSEA. The V end was cut by 3 bases, the J end by 3 bases, with 9 bases between. CDR3 sequence reads: CSVDVGGYEQYF. In DNA form, the CDR3 reads TGCAGCGTTGATGTAGGGGGCTACGAGCAGTACTTC.

The rearrangement uses TRBV5-1 and TRBJ2-1; 14 bases are shared with TRBD2. After removal of 4 bases from V and 10 bases from J, the junction contained 7 bases not matched to a gene. The CDR3 loop spans 15 amino acids. Germline V gene data show CDR1 as SGHRS and CDR2 as YFSETQ. The CDR3 loop is CASSVGLAGGEEQFF. The CDR3 nucleotides read TGCGCCAGCAGCGTCGGACTAGCGGGAGGCGAAGAGCAGTTCTTC.

The V call is TRBV4-3, the J call TRBJ2-3; the match to TRBD2 covers 7 bases. The CDR3 loop spans 16 amino acids. V lost 1 base, J lost 4 bases, and 8 bases stayed unmatched. Germline CDR1 reads LGHNA; CDR2 reads YSLEER. DNA of the CDR3: TGCGCCAGCAGCCAAGTAGCCAGCGGGATCGCAGATACGCAGTATTTT. This encodes CASSQVASGIADTQYF.

This clonotype came up a few times. The genes are TRBV7-3 and TRBJ1-4, with D perhaps matching TRBD1 (5 bases). The V end lost 2 bases, the J end lost 7 bases, and 17 bases lay between the germline ends. Germline V gives CDR1 SGHTA, CDR2 FQGTGA. This CDR3 contains 16 residues. CDR3 sequence: CASSLGASGYGEKLFF. CDR3 nucleotides: TGTGCCAGCAGCTTAGGCGCCTCAGGGTACGGTGAAAAACTGTTTTTT.

This clonotype turned up a few times. This chain joins TRBV28 and TRBJ1-1, with D unclear. The CDR3 totals 13 residues. Germline V gene lookup returns CDR1 MDHEN and CDR2 SYDVKM. V was cut by 8 bases and J by 0 bases, with 10 bases left in between. Here the CDR3 reads CASAPLVNTEAFF. The CDR3 region has the DNA TGTGCCAGCGCACCCCTCGTGAACACTGAAGCTTTCTTT.

The genes are TRBV4-1 and TRBJ2-5, with TRBD2 matching over 7 bases. V lost 0 bases to trimming and J lost 1 base; unmatched junction nucleotides: 8. The CDR3 contains 17 residues. In germline, CDR1 is MGHRA, CDR2 YSYEKL. The CDR3: CASSQDRASGVQETQYF. The DNA for the CDR3 is TGCGCCAGCAGCCAAGATCGGGCTAGCGGAGTCCAAGAGACCCAGTACTTC.